The source of this T cell receptor (beta chain) is a study of blood T cell repertoires in COVID-19. Study details: PBMCs, B-cell-depleted T cells, or T cells were the source of the cDNA or gDNA that made up the material.

Original handling: Estimates of nucleated cell counts were drawn from the amplification of reference gene primers. Here immunoSEQ multiplex PCR was the method, and the copy in TCRdb shows in-frame clones only, minus some. V and J calls and clone size are given by that table; D and trimming were obtained from the DNA. The data contain roughly 330,000 clones, about 83% of them singletons. Trimming removed 1 base from V and 0 bases from J; junction bases left unmatched: 14. The germline CDR1 and CDR2 sequences are SNHLY and FYNNEI. This CDR3 has 20 amino acids. The chain links TRBV2 to TRBJ2-1, with 8 bases fitting TRBD2. The TCR was taken from a woman aged 45-60 years with acute or convalescent COVID-19. Specimen: peripheral blood. The CDR3 here is CASSEGWNEISGNSYNEQFF. In DNA, the CDR3 is TGTGCCAGCAGTGAAGGGTGGAACGAAATTAGCGGGAACTCCTACAATGAGCAGTTCTTC.